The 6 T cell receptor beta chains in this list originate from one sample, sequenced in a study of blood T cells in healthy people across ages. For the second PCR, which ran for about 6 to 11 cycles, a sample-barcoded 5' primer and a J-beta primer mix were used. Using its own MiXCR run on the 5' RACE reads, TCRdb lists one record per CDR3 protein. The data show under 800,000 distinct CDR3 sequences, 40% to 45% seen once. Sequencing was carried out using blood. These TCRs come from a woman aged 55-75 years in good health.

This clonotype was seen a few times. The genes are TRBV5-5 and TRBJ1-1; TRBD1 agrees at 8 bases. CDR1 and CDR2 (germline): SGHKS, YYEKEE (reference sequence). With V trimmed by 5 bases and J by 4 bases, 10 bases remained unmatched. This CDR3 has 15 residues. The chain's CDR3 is CASSWGTGGVTEAFF. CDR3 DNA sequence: TGTGCCAGCAGTTGGGGGACAGGCGGAGTCACTGAAGCTTTCTTT. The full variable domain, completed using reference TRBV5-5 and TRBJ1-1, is DAGVTQSPTHLIKTRGQQVTLRCSPISGHKSVSWYQQVLGQGPQFIFQYYEKEERGRGNFPDRFSARQFPNYSSELNVNALLLGDSALYLCASSWGTGGVTEAFFGQGTRLTVV.

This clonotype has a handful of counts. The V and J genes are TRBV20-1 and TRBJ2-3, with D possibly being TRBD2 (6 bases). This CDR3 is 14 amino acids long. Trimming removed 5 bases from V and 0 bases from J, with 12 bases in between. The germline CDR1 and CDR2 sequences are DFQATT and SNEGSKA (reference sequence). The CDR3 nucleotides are TGCAGTGCTCCGGGACTGCCTAGCACAGATACGCAGTATTTT. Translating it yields CSAPGLPSTDTQYF.

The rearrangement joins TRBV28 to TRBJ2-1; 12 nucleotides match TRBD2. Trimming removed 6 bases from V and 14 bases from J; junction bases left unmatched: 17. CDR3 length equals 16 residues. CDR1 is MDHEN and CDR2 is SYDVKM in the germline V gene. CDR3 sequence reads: CASRVPLTSGRGEKFF. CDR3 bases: TGTGCCAGCAGAGTACCTCTGACTAGCGGGAGAGGGGAAAAGTTCTTC.

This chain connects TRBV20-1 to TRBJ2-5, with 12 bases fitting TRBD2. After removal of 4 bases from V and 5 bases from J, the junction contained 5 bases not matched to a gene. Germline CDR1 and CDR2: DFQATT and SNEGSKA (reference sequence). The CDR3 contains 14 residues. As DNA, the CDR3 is TGCAGTGCTACCGACGGGACTAGCGGGGAGACCCAGTACTTC. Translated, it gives CSATDGTSGETQYF.

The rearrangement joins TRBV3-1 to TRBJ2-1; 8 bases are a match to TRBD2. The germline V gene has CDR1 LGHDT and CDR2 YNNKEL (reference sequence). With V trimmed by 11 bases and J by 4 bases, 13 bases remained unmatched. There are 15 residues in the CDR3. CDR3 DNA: TGTGCCTCTAGAAGGGTAGCGGGACCGTACAATGAGCAGTTCTTC. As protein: CASRRVAGPYNEQFF.

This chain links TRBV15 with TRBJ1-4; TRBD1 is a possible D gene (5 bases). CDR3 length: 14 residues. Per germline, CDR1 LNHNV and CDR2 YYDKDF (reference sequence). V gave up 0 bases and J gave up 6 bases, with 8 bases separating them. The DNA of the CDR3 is TGTGCCACCAGCAGAGATCAAGGGGATGAAAAACTGTTTTTT. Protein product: CATSRDQGDEKLFF.